The clone carrying this T cell receptor beta chain was found a few times. V dropped 1 base and J dropped 6; count of bases not matched to a gene: 2. Germline V gene sequence: CDR1 SGHTA, CDR2 FQGNSA. This CDR3 has 14 residues. The data are from a study of identical twins. MiXCR was run by TCRdb on the 5' RACE reads, yielding one entry per CDR3 protein. The sample holds approximately 700,000 distinct CDR3 sequences, roughly 18% seen once. The sample was also linked to a second study, of T cells expressing NK-cell markers. From that paper: There were seven HCMV-seropositive donors and one seronegative donor among the eight sequenced. In 5 or 6 donors, dominant NKG2C+ clonotypes were roughly 1.0-7.0% of CD8+ T cells. Topping the CD3+CD56-NKG2C+ fraction as well were these clonotypes, in a few donors. HCMV specificity of the expanded NKG2C+ T cell clones stayed unclear.

This TCR was sampled from a woman aged 18-30 years in good health. V and J are TRBV7-2 and TRBJ2-1; 8 bases align to TRBD2. Material: PBMCs. CDR3 nucleotide sequence: TGTGCCAGCAGCTTAGTGAGCGGGAGCAATGAGCAGTTCTTC. Its protein is CASSLVSGSNEQFF.